The 21 T cell receptor beta chains in this list originate from one sample, sequenced in a study of T cells in women clearing cervical HPV infection. Sequenced by immunoSEQ multiplex PCR; TCRdb stores in-frame clones only, minus some. The sample has 30,000 to 40,000 clones, and its top ten clones hold about 7.2%. Sequencing was done on a sample of blood buffy coat. The receptors were gathered from a woman aged 18-70 years with a cervical HPV16 infection that either progressed to CIN3+ or cleared (not recorded which).

About this clone itself: The sequenced fragment ends 3 residues before the CDR3 boundary, so the rest is inferred from the germline J gene. The chain uses TRBV10-3 and TRBJ2-3; tentative D call: TRBD1 (5 bases). CDR3 size: 13 residues. Germline CDR1 is ENHRY and CDR2 is SYGVKD. CDR3 DNA (partial): TGTGCCATCAGAGACAGCATGCAAGAGACG. Protein: CAIRDSMQET. The entire CDR3 reads CAIRDSMQETQYF.

Comments on this clone: Read sequence stops 3 residues before the CDR3 end, and the germline J gene provides the missing end. V is TRBV6-4 and J is TRBJ2-2; TRBD1 aligns across 8 bases. J gave up 1 base and V 6 bases, and 7 bases lay outside the gene matches. The CDR3 sequence is 16 residues long. The V gene's germline CDR1 is MRHNA and CDR2 SNTAGT. The covered CDR3 bases are TGTGCCAGCAGGCACAACAGGGGGTTGAACACCGGGGAG. Translation: CASRHNRGLNTGE. The whole CDR3 reads CASRHNRGLNTGELFF.

Worth noting for this clone: The read is 3 residues too short to cover the CDR3 end, so that end is filled in from the germline J gene. The chain has TRBV18 and TRBJ2-7; D is possibly TRBD1 (5 bases). Germline CDR1 is KGHSH and CDR2 is LQKENI. With 4 bases removed from V and 1 base from J, the gap between germline ends came to 14 bases. The CDR3 is 15 residues long. The CDR3 is CASSLEAGLSYEQYF. CDR3 DNA (partial): TGTGCCAGCTCACTAGAGGCAGGGTTATCCTACGAG.

Regarding this clone: The read ends 3 residues before the CDR3 terminus; that terminus is restored from the germline J gene. V and J are TRBV7-2 and TRBJ2-7; 8 positions match TRBD2. Per germline, CDR1 SGHTA and CDR2 FQGNSA. J gave up 6 bases and V 3 bases, and 4 bases lay outside the gene matches. This CDR3 contains 13 residues. The CDR3 region is CASSFGLAGEQYF. The sequenced CDR3 bases are TGTGCCAGCAGCTTCGGTCTAGCGGGCGAG.

As for this clone: The observed sequence ends 3 residues before the CDR3 terminus, with the missing tail filled in from the germline J gene. V is TRBV10-2 and J is TRBJ2-3; TRBD2 is a possible D gene (6 bases). CDR3 length: 15 residues. Trimming took 1 base from V and 0 from J, leaving 8 bases between them. The germline gives CDR1 WSHSY, CDR2 SAAADI. The DNA read from the CDR3 is TGCGCCAGCAGTGAGTGGGGGGTGAGCACAGATACG. It encodes CASSEWGVSTDT. In full, the CDR3 is CASSEWGVSTDTQYF.

In regard to this clone: The sequence runs out 3 residues before the end of the CDR3; the remainder is reconstructed from the germline J gene. The chain employs TRBV18 and TRBJ1-2; no clear D gene. This CDR3 spans 14 amino acids. Germline CDR1 and CDR2: KGHSH and LQKENI. The DNA read from the CDR3 is TGTGCCAGCTCACCAGGAACAGAAAAAGAGAGC. The encoded protein is CASSPGTEKES. The whole CDR3 reads CASSPGTEKESYTF.

Turning to this clone: The missing CDR3 end, 3 residues past where the read stops, is filled in from the germline J gene. The chain joins TRBV10-3 to TRBJ2-6; D unclear. V was clipped by 10 bases and J by 2 bases, with 12 bases between them. CDR1 is ENHRY and CDR2 is SYGVKD in the germline V gene. The CDR3 loop spans 14 amino acids. The sequenced part of the CDR3 DNA is TGTGCCAGCCACAGAGAACCTGGGGCCAACGTC. Translation: CASHREPGANV. The whole CDR3 sequence is CASHREPGANVLTF.

On this clone itself: The CDR3 goes on 3 residues after the read ends, and that part is filled in from the germline J gene. The chain joins TRBV5-1 to TRBJ2-7, with TRBD2 identical over 9 bases. The V gene's germline CDR1 is SGHRS and CDR2 YFSETQ. This CDR3 comprises 16 residues. The V segment lost 1 base and the J segment 5 bases; nucleotides outside the gene matches: 10. The chain's CDR3 is CASSLLGGGAVDEQYF. The DNA read from the CDR3 is TGCGCCAGCAGCTTGCTGGGCGGGGGGGCAGTGGACGAG.

On this clone itself: The DNA ends 3 residues before the CDR3 does, and the rest of the CDR3 is filled in from the germline J gene. The chain uses TRBV7-6 and TRBJ1-1; 7 nucleotides agree with TRBD1. The germline gives CDR1 SGHVS, CDR2 FNYEAQ. CDR3 length: 14 residues. With V trimmed by 5 bases and J by 2 bases, 5 bases remained unmatched. The CDR3 region is CASSLGTANTEAFF. CDR3 DNA, as far as it was read: TGTGCCAGCAGCCTTGGGACAGCCAACACTGAA.

Remarks on this clone: The missing CDR3 end, 3 residues past where the read stops, is filled in from the germline J gene. This chain connects TRBV7-3 to TRBJ2-3, with 9 bases aligning to TRBD2. This CDR3 region has 17 residues. Trimming at V came to 1 base and at J to 3 bases, leaving 8 bases not matched to a gene. The V gene's germline CDR1 is SGHTA and CDR2 FQGTGA. The CDR3 sequence: CASSLRGPSGVTDTQYF. The DNA read from the CDR3 is TGTGCCAGCAGCTTAAGGGGGCCTAGCGGGGTGACAGATACG.

Worth noting for this clone: Coverage ceases 3 residues before the CDR3 finishes, and the germline J gene fills in the end. V and J are TRBV7-2 and TRBJ1-5, with no clear D. The germline V and J ends were trimmed by 1 base and 5 bases, with 6 bases remaining between them. In germline, CDR1 is SGHTA, CDR2 FQGNSA. The CDR3 extends over 13 amino acids. The CDR3 spells CASSLEGYQPQHF. Incomplete CDR3 DNA: TGTGCCAGCAGCTTAGAAGGTTATCAGCCC.

Details on this clone: The CDR3 extends 3 residues past the end of the read, so its final part is completed from the germline J gene. The chain is built from TRBV6-2 or TRBV6-3 and TRBJ2-5, with unresolved D. This CDR3 is built from 12 residues. The V gene's germline CDR1 is MNHEY and CDR2 SVGEGT. Trimming left V 5 bases short and J 5 bases short, with 9 bases between. The CDR3 is CASSLPGETQYF. The covered CDR3 bases are TGTGCCAGCAGTCTACCCGGGGAGACC.

Concerning this clone itself: The CDR3 end falls 3 residues outside the read, so it is completed with the germline J gene. The rearrangement uses TRBV5-6 and TRBJ1-2; perhaps TRBD1 as D (6 bases). Germline CDR1 is SGHDT and CDR2 is YYEEEE. Trimming stripped 2 bases from V and 7 bases from J, with 15 bases between. CDR3 length equals 14 residues. CDR3 bases read: TGTGCCAGCAGCTTAGGAGGAAACAGGGTTGGC. As protein: CASSLGGNRVG. The full CDR3 sequence reads CASSLGGNRVGYTF. The whole variable domain, filled in from reference TRBV5-6 and TRBJ1-2, reads DAGVTQSPTHLIKTRGQQVTLRCSPKSGHDTVSWYQQALGQGPQFIFQYYEEEERQRGNFPDRFSGHQFPNYSSELNVNALLLGDSALYLCASSLGGNRVGYTFGSGTRLTVV.

About this clone: The CDR3 end is not reached by the read, which stops 3 residues before it; the germline J gene fills it in. This rearrangement joins TRBV7-2 to TRBJ2-3; 8 nucleotides match TRBD2. The V gene's germline CDR1 is SGHTA and CDR2 FQGNSA. Trimming at V came to 8 bases and at J to 5 bases, leaving 12 bases not matched to a gene. The CDR3 loop spans 15 amino acids. Partial CDR3 DNA: TGTGCCAGCGCCCTGGTCGGGGGGGCCGGAGATACG. As protein: CASALVGGAGDT. The entire CDR3 is CASALVGGAGDTQYF.

Remarks on this clone: The sequenced fragment ends 3 residues before the CDR3 boundary, so the rest is inferred from the germline J gene. V is TRBV4-1 and J is TRBJ1-4, with D tentatively TRBD1 (5 bases). This CDR3 is 14 amino acids long. Looked up from germline, CDR1 is MGHRA and CDR2 is YSYEKL. Trimming took 5 bases from V and 8 from J, leaving 15 bases between them. The sequenced CDR3 bases are TGCGCCAGCAGCGAAGGGAGGGGCTGGGAAAAA. This encodes CASSEGRGWEK. The complete CDR3 reads CASSEGRGWEKLFF.

As to this clone: Read sequence stops 3 residues before the CDR3 end, and the germline J gene provides the missing end. The chain joins TRBV19 to TRBJ2-1; 8 bases fit TRBD1. V was clipped by 8 bases and J by 9 bases; unmatched bases: 3. Per germline, CDR1 LNHDA and CDR2 SQIVND (reference sequence). The CDR3 runs 11 residues. The covered CDR3 bases are TGTGCCAGTCAGGGGGCTCTTGAG. Translated, it gives CASQGALE. The entire CDR3 protein reads CASQGALEQFF.

Comment on this clone: With the read ending 3 residues before the CDR3 end, the germline J gene is used to fill in that end. This chain uses TRBV20-1 with TRBJ2-5; weak D call: TRBD1 (7 bases). Germline CDR1 and CDR2: DFQATT and SNEGSKA (reference sequence). This CDR3 is 16 amino acids long. V shed 5 bases and J shed 5 bases, with 24 bases lying between them. CDR3 bases read: TGCAGTGCTGCCGGCGAGCAGGGGGGTCGTTCGGAGACC. Residues: CSAAGEQGGRSET. From start to end, the CDR3 is CSAAGEQGGRSETQYF.

Of note for this clone: Read sequence stops 3 residues before the CDR3 end, and the germline J gene provides the missing end. The rearrangement links TRBV14 to TRBJ1-1; D not certain. Germline CDR1 reads SGHDN; CDR2 reads FVKESK. Trimming stripped 4 bases from V and 0 bases from J, with 9 bases between. The CDR3 spans 14 residues. The CDR3 spells CASSLRALNTEAFF. Incomplete CDR3 DNA: TGTGCCAGCAGCCTAAGGGCGTTGAACACTGAA.

Remarks on this clone: The read comes to an end 3 residues before the CDR3 does, leaving the germline J gene to fill in the end. This chain joins TRBV20-1 and TRBJ2-3, with 7 bases identical to TRBD2. From germline, CDR1 is DFQATT and CDR2 SNEGSKA (reference sequence). The length of the CDR3 is 13 residues. CDR3 loop: CSASLRTSASQYF. The sequenced part of the CDR3 DNA is TGCAGTGCTAGCCTCCGAACTAGCGCTTCG.

About this clone: The read stops 3 residues short of the end of the CDR3; the missing end is completed from the germline J gene. The rearrangement links TRBV2 to TRBJ1-5, with no clear D. Looked up from germline, CDR1 is SNHLY and CDR2 is FYNNEI. The CDR3 contains 11 residues. Between the trimmed V and J ends, which lost 4 bases and 5 bases, there was a span of 3 bases. The covered CDR3 bases are TGTGCCAGCAGTGTAGATCAGCCC. It is translated as CASSVDQP. The full CDR3 sequence reads CASSVDQPQHF.

With regard to this clone: The CDR3 end is not reached by the read, which stops 3 residues before it; the germline J gene fills it in. This rearrangement joins TRBV7-3 to TRBJ1-6, with 9 bases fitting TRBD1. The CDR3 contains 14 residues. V lost 6 bases to trimming and J lost 7 bases; unmatched junction nucleotides: 4. Germline V lookup: CDR1 SGHTA, CDR2 FQGTGA. The part of the CDR3 DNA that was read is TGTGCCAGCAGTTCTGGACAGGGGAATTCACCC. As protein: CASSSGQGNSP. The whole CDR3 reads CASSSGQGNSPLHF.